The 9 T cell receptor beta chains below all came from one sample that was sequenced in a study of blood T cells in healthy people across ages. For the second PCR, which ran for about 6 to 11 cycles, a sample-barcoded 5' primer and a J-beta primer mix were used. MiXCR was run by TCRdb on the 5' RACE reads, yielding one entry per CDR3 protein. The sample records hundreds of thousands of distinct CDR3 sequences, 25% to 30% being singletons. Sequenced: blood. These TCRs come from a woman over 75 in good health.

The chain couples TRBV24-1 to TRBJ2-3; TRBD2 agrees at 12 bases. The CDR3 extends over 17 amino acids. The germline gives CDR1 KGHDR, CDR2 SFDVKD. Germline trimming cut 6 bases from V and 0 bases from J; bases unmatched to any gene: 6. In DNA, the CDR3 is TGTGCCACCAGTCCTAGCGGGGGGGCATTAAGCACAGATACGCAGTATTTT. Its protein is CATSPSGGALSTDTQYF.

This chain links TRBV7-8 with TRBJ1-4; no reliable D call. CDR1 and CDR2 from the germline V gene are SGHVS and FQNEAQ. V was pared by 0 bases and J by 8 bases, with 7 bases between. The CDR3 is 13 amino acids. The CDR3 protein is CASSLAGWEKLFF. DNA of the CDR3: TGTGCCAGCAGCTTAGCAGGGTGGGAAAAACTGTTTTTT. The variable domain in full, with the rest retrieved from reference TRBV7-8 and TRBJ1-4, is GAGVSQSPRYKVAKRGQDVALRCDPISGHVSLFWYQQALGQGPEFLTYFQNEAQLDKSGLPSDRFFAERPEGSVSTLKIQRTQQEDSAVYLCASSLAGWEKLFFGSGTQLSVL.

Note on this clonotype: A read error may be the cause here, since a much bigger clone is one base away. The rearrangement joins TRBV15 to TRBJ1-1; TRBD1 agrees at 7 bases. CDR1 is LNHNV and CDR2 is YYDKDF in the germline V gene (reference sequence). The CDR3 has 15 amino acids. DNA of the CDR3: TGTGCCGCCAGCACTCGACAGGGAGCTTACACTGAAGCTTTCTTT. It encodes CAASTRQGAYTEAFF.

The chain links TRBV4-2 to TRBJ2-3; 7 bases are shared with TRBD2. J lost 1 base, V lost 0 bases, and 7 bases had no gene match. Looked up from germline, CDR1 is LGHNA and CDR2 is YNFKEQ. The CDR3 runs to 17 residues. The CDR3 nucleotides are TGTGCCAGCAGCCAAGAATCCCCGGGGGGACGCACAGATACGCAGTATTTT. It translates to CASSQESPGGRTDTQYF.

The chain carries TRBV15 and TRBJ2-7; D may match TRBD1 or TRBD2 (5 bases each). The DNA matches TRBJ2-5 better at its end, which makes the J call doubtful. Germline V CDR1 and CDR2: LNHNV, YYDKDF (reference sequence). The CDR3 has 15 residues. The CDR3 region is CATSRPGTRRETQYF. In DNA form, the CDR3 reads TGTGCCACCAGCAGACCAGGGACGCGACGAGAGACCCAGTACTTC.

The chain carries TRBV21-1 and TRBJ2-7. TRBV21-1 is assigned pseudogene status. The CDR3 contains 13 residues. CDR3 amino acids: CASSTGKGVEQYF. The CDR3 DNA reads TGTGCCAGCAGTACCGGAAAAGGTGTGGAGCAGTACTTC.

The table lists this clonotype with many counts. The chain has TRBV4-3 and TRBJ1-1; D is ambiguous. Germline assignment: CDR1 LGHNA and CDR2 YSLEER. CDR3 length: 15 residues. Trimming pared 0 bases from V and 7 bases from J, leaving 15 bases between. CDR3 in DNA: TGCGCCAGCAGCCAAGATCTCTTACGCACAGTTGAAGCTTTCTTT. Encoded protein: CASSQDLLRTVEAFF.

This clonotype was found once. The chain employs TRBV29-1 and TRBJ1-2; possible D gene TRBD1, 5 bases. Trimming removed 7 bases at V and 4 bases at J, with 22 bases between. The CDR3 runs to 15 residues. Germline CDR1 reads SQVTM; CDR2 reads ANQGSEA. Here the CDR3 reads CSALSGTAGAYGYTF. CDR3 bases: TGCAGCGCCCTCTCGGGGACCGCGGGCGCCTATGGCTACACCTTC. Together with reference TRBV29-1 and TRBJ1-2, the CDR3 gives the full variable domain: SAVISQKPSRDICQRGTSLTIQCQVDSQVTMMFWYRQQPGQSLTLIATANQGSEATYESGFVIDKFPISRPNLTFSTLTVSNMSPEDSSIYLCSALSGTAGAYGYTFGSGTRLTVV.

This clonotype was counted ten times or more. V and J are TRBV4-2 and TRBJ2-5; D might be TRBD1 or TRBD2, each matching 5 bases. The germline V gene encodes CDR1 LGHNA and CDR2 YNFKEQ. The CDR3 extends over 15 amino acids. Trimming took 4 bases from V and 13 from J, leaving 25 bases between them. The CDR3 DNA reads TGTGCCAGCAGCCTAGCCGGGACCAGGAACTCTCTAAGGTACTTC. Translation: CASSLAGTRNSLRYF.